Listed below are T cell receptor beta chains from one sample, sequenced in a study of PD-1 blockade in classical Hodgkin lymphoma. Profiling relied on immunoSEQ multiplex PCR, and the TCRdb table lists in-frame clones only, not all of them. Here the sample spans approximately 30,000 clones, 55% to 85% being singletons. Sequencing was performed on peripheral blood mononuclear cells (PBMCs), taken before the fourth cycle of nivolumab. Receptors originate from a human donor with classical Hodgkin lymphoma. Each CDR3 is given with its conserved first and last residue. D genes are given only for firm matches. Clone size is shown for a subset of rows, as once, few, many or a class of expanded clone.

clone_size | j_call | v_call | cdr3_length | d_call | cdr3_aa | cdr3_nt
few | TRBJ1-5 | TRBV4-1 | 15 | NA | CASSQVYGSNQPQHF | TGCGCCAGCAGCCAAGTGTACGGGAGCAATCAGCCCCAGCATTTT
NA | TRBJ2-7 | TRBV28 | 11 | NA | CASTGLYEQYF | TGTGCCAGCACGGGTCTCTACGAGCAGTACTTC
NA | TRBJ2-3 | TRBV4-2 | 16 | NA | CASSQAGALAPDTQYF | TGTGCCAGCAGCCAAGCGGGGGCCCTAGCGCCAGATACGCAGTATTTT
NA | TRBJ2-1 | TRBV7-3 | 15 | TRBD2 | CASSLTSGSSNEQFF | TGTGCCAGCAGCCTGACTAGCGGGAGCTCCAATGAGCAGTTCTTC
NA | TRBJ2-1 | TRBV2 | 13 | NA | CASSEFPYNEQFF | TGTGCCAGCAGTGAATTCCCCTACAATGAGCAGTTCTTC
NA | TRBJ1-2 | TRBV28 | 17 | TRBD1 | CASRLGGQGAPRNGYTF | TGTGCCAGCCGTCTCGGGGGACAGGGGGCCCCACGCAATGGCTACACCTTC
NA | TRBJ2-1 | TRBV30 | 13 | NA | CAWNPFSYNEQFF | TGTGCCTGGAACCCTTTCTCCTACAATGAGCAGTTCTTC
NA | TRBJ2-1 | TRBV9 | 15 | TRBD2 | CASSWEGLAGEEQFF | TGTGCCAGCAGCTGGGAGGGACTAGCGGGAGAGGAGCAGTTCTTC
few | TRBJ1-1 | TRBV6-5 | 13 | NA | CASSYSEGTEAFF | TGTGCCAGCAGTTACTCAGAGGGCACTGAAGCTTTCTTT
NA | TRBJ2-5 | TRBV5-1 | 12 | NA | CASSGLLETQYF | TGCGCCAGCAGCGGGCTCTTGGAGACCCAGTACTTC
NA | TRBJ2-3 | TRBV6-5 | 15 | NA | CASSSEDQSTDTQYF | TGTGCCAGCAGTTCGGAAGACCAAAGCACAGATACGCAGTATTTT
NA | TRBJ1-1 | TRBV27 | 17 | NA | CASSTRGGRGAGTEAFF | TGTGCCAGCTCGACTCGTGGGGGCAGGGGAGCGGGCACTGAAGCTTTCTTT
NA | TRBJ2-4 | TRBV5-3 | 16 | NA | CARSLKGLADQNIQYF | TGTGCCAGAAGCTTGAAGGGCTTAGCGGACCAAAACATTCAGTACTTC
few | TRBJ2-1 | TRBV4-2 | 15 | TRBD1 | CASSQDRTGVDEQFF | TGTGCCAGCAGCCAAGATAGGACAGGGGTCGATGAGCAGTTCTTC
few | TRBJ2-1 | TRBV2 | 17 | TRBD2 | CASSGTLLAGAYNEQFF | TGTGCCAGCAGTGGTACGCTCCTAGCGGGGGCCTACAATGAGCAGTTCTTC
NA | TRBJ2-5 | TRBV19 | 15 | NA | CASSIVTGYQETQYF | TGTGCCAGTAGTATCGTAACAGGCTACCAAGAGACCCAGTACTTC
once | TRBJ2-7 | TRBV4-3 | 15 | NA | CASSRTTGTTYEQYF | TGCGCCAGCAGCCGCACAACCGGGACCACCTACGAGCAGTACTTC
NA | TRBJ2-5 | TRBV4-2 | 14 | TRBD2 | CASSGGSYQETQYF | TGTGCCAGCTCGGGGGGTAGTTACCAAGAGACCCAGTACTTC
NA | TRBJ2-1 | TRBV5-1 | 15 | TRBD2 | CASLSGAGLYNEQFF | TGCGCCAGCCTTTCTGGAGCGGGGCTGTACAATGAGCAGTTCTTC
NA | TRBJ2-3 | TRBV10-3 | 14 | NA | CAISERGLTDTQYF | TGTGCCATCAGTGAACGGGGGCTCACAGATACGCAGTATTTT
NA | TRBJ2-1 | TRBV28 | 16 | TRBD2 | CASSTPREGAYNEQFF | TGTGCCAGCAGTACGCCACGGGAGGGGGCCTACAATGAGCAGTTCTTC
NA | TRBJ2-7 | TRBV11-2 | 15 | TRBD2 | CASSLAGTSGGEQYF | TGTGCCAGCAGCTTAGCTGGGACTAGCGGGGGTGAGCAGTACTTC
few | TRBJ2-1 | TRBV28 | 15 | NA | CASSPDSSSYNEQFF | TGTGCCAGCAGTCCCGACAGTAGCTCCTACAATGAGCAGTTCTTC
NA | TRBJ2-7 | TRBV5-1 | 14 | TRBD1 | CASRSGDSSYEQYF | TGCGCCAGCAGGTCAGGGGACAGCTCCTACGAGCAGTACTTC
NA | TRBJ2-1 | TRBV19 | 12 | NA | CASRSIGGEQFF | TGTGCCAGTAGGTCCATCGGGGGTGAGCAGTTCTTC
NA | TRBJ2-5 | TRBV6-5 | 11 | NA | CASSYRGTQYF | TGTGCCAGCAGTTACCGCGGAACCCAGTACTTC
NA | TRBJ1-1 | TRBV5-6 | 14 | NA | CASSWGRMNTEAFF | TGTGCCAGCAGCTGGGGGCGGATGAACACTGAAGCTTTCTTT
once | TRBJ2-2 | TRBV7-2 | 16 | NA | CASSLTGGGNTGELFF | TGTGCCAGCAGCTTAACCGGCGGCGGGAACACCGGGGAGCTGTTTTTT
once | TRBJ1-2 | TRBV7-6 | 14 | NA | CASSRGGQVGGYTF | TGTGCCAGCAGCCGGGGGGGGCAGGTCGGTGGCTACACCTTC
NA | TRBJ2-1 | TRBV11-2 | 15 | TRBD2 | CASSDGLAGYNEQFF | TGTGCCAGCAGCGATGGACTAGCGGGCTACAATGAGCAGTTCTTC
NA | TRBJ2-5 | TRBV7-8 | 15 | TRBD1 | CASSPRDRGGETQYF | TGTGCCAGCAGCCCGAGGGACAGGGGGGGTGAGACCCAGTACTTC
NA | TRBJ1-2 | TRBV2 | 14 | TRBD1 | CASSPGTGAYGYTF | TGTGCCAGCAGTCCCGGGACAGGGGCCTATGGCTACACCTTC
NA | TRBJ2-5 | TRBV10-3 | 14 | TRBD2 | CAISSLAGQETQYF | TGTGCCATCAGCTCACTAGCGGGACAAGAGACCCAGTACTTC
NA | TRBJ2-7 | TRBV18 | 16 | TRBD2 | CASSPQGTSGGYEQYF | TGTGCCAGCTCACCCCAAGGGACTAGCGGTGGATACGAGCAGTACTTC
few | TRBJ1-3 | TRBV15 | 18 | NA | CATSNEHLGGLSGNTIYF | TGTGCCACCAGCAACGAGCATTTGGGGGGTCTCTCTGGAAACACCATATATTTT
NA | TRBJ2-5 | TRBV4-1 | 16 | NA | CASSLPLGHSQETQYF | TGCGCCAGCAGCCTCCCCCTAGGACACTCCCAAGAGACCCAGTACTTC
NA | TRBJ2-1 | TRBV28 | 14 | NA | CASSLFGLNNEQFF | TGTGCCAGCAGTTTATTCGGACTGAACAATGAGCAGTTCTTC
NA | TRBJ1-6 | TRBV2 | 15 | NA | CASTEQGSYNSPLHF | TGTGCCAGCACCGAACAGGGCTCCTATAATTCACCCCTCCACTTT
NA | TRBJ1-2 | TRBV30 | 17 | NA | CAWSAGVWARANYGYTF | TGTGCCTGGAGTGCGGGGGTGTGGGCGAGAGCTAACTATGGCTACACCTTC
NA | TRBJ2-7 | TRBV5-8 | 13 | NA | CASSPRGVYEQYF | TGTGCCAGCAGCCCGAGGGGGGTGTACGAGCAGTACTTC
NA | TRBJ2-7 | TRBV9 | 14 | TRBD2 | CASSVGAGSYEQYF | TGTGCCAGCAGCGTAGGAGCGGGAAGCTACGAGCAGTACTTC
NA | TRBJ2-1 | TRBV28 | 15 | NA | CASSLRDRLYNEQFF | TGTGCCAGCAGTCTCCGGGACCGCCTTTACAATGAGCAGTTCTTC
NA | TRBJ1-1 | TRBV13 | 16 | NA | CASSLGLGDKNTEAFF | TGTGCCAGCAGCTTAGGTCTGGGGGACAAGAACACTGAAGCTTTCTTT
few | TRBJ1-6 | TRBV5-6 | 13 | NA | CASSLGPRSPLHF | TGTGCCAGCAGCTTGGGACCACGGTCACCCCTCCACTTT